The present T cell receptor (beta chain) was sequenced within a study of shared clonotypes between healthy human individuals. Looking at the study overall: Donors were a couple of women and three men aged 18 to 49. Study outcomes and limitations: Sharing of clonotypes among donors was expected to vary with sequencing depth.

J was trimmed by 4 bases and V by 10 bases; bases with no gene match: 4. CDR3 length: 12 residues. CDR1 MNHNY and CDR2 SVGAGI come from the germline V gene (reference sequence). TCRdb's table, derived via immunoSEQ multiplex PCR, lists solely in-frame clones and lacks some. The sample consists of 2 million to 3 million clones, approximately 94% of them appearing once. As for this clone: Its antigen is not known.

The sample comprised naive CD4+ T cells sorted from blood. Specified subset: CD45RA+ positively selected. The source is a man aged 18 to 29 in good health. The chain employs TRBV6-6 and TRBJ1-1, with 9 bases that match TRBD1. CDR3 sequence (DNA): TGTGCCATCAGGACAGGGGCCACTGAAGCTTTCTTT. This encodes CAIRTGATEAFF.